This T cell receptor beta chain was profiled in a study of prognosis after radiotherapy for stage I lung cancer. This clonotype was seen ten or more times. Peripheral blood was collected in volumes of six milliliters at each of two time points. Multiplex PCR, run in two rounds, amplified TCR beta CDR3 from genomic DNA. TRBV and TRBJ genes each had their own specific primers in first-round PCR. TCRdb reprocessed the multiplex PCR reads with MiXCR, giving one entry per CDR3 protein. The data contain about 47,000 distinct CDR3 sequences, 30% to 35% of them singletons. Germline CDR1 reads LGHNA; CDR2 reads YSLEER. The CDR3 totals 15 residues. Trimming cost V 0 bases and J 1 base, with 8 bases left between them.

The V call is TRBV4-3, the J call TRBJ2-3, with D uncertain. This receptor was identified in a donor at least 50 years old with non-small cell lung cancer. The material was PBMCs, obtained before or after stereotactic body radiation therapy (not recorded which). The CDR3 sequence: CASSQEATRTDTQYF. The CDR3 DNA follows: TGCGCCAGCAGCCAAGAAGCGACACGCACAGATACGCAGTATTTT.